Below, 18 T cell receptor beta chains from the same sample are listed, as sequenced in a study of T cells after yellow fever vaccination (dated by TCRdb to between 2017 and 2020). This specimen's treatment or condition label, per the study, means: live attenuated yellow fever vaccine strain. The library was obtained by 5' RACE. The sequencing machine was an Illumina HiSeq 2500. TCRdb took the public reads, trimmed them with fastp at Q25, ran MiXCR for clone calling and kept in-frame beta chains. Records with the same CDR3 protein are collapsed into one entry carrying the most frequent genes and DNA. Within this sample are about 50,000 distinct CDR3 sequences, with approximately 7% of them counted one time only. The top ten hold 28% of the sample. This sample comprised CD8+ T cells sorted from PBMCs, obtained approximately 16 days after the first yellow fever vaccination. The receptor source for this set is a man between 18 and 29 years old who received the YFV17D yellow fever vaccine.

This clonotype has ten or more counts. This chain connects TRBV7-2 to TRBJ1-1; 7 bases match TRBD1. The CDR3 loop spans 15 amino acids. The J segment lost 1 base and the V segment lost 5 bases, leaving 7 bases of the junction unmatched. Germline CDR1 and CDR2: SGHTA and FQGNSA. CDR3 DNA: TGTGCCAGCAGCCTTCACCAGGGGGAGAACACTGAAGCTTTCTTT. It is translated as CASSLHQGENTEAFF.

This clonotype was seen at least ten times. The V and J genes are TRBV7-3 and TRBJ2-5; 9 positions agree with TRBD2. Germline V gene lookup returns CDR1 SGHTA and CDR2 FQGTGA. CDR3 size: 15 residues. The V gene end was trimmed by 5 bases and the J gene end by 7 bases; junction bases not matched to a gene: 11. The CDR3 DNA is TGTGCCAGCAGCCCCGGACTAGCGCCCATTGGGACCCAGTACTTC. Protein product: CASSPGLAPIGTQYF.

The sample holds many counts of this clonotype. This chain connects TRBV7-9 to TRBJ2-7; no definite D call. V lost 5 bases and J lost 2, with 16 bases in between. The CDR3 consists of 15 residues. Germline V lookup: CDR1 SEHNR, CDR2 FQNEAQ (reference sequence). CDR3 region: CASSPPVGQTYEQYV. CDR3 sequence (DNA): TGTGCCAGCAGCCCCCCAGTAGGGCAAACCTACGAGCAGTACGTC.

This clonotype occurred many times. The CDR3 reads CASSLDGGFTNEQFF. The CDR3 nucleotides read TGTGCCAGCAGCTTAGACGGGGGGTTCACGAATGAGCAGTTCTTC. The rearrangement uses TRBV7-6 and TRBJ2-1; 7 positions match TRBD2. J gave up 7 bases and V 1 base, and 7 bases lay outside the gene matches. Germline V gene sequence: CDR1 SGHVS, CDR2 FNYEAQ. This CDR3 has 15 amino acids.

This clonotype was detected ten times or more. This chain joins TRBV7-2 and TRBJ2-3; 11 bases are a match to TRBD1. CDR3 length: 15 amino acids. Per the germline V gene, CDR1 is SGHTA and CDR2 is FQGNSA. V shed 5 bases, J shed 5 bases, and the junction held 6 bases outside the gene matches. This CDR3 reads CASSDRTGGVDTQYF. CDR3 in DNA: TGTGCCAGCAGCGATCGGACAGGGGGCGTAGATACGCAGTATTTT. Full variable domain (missing parts from reference TRBV7-2 and TRBJ2-3): GAGVSQSPSNKVTEKGKDVELRCDPISGHTALYWYRQSLGQGLEFLIYFQGNSAPDKSGLPSDRFSAERTGGSVSTLTIQRTQQEDSAVYLCASSDRTGGVDTQYFGPGTRLTVL.

This clonotype was found many times. CDR3 amino acids: CASSKRQGRLQETQYF. CDR3 coding DNA: TGTGCCAGTAGTAAGAGGCAGGGGCGGCTTCAAGAGACCCAGTACTTC. This chain uses TRBV19 with TRBJ2-5, with a weak D call TRBD1 (6 bases). The CDR3 runs to 16 residues. The V gene lost 4 bases and the J gene lost 2 bases, with 17 bases spanning the gap. Germline loops: CDR1 LNHDA, CDR2 SQIVND (reference sequence).

This clonotype was found many times. V usage is TRBV12-5 and J usage is TRBJ2-1; TRBD1 aligns across 9 bases. The CDR3 totals 15 residues. Unmatched junction bases numbered 4, after V lost 3 bases and J lost 4 bases. Germline V gene data show CDR1 as LGHNT and CDR2 as FRNRAP. The DNA of the CDR3 is TGTGCTAGTGGTTTTGTGACAGGGGGTTACAATGAGCAGTTCTTC. It specifies CASGFVTGGYNEQFF.

This clonotype was counted ten times or more. The V call is TRBV12-3 or TRBV12-4, the J call TRBJ1-1; D unresolved. CDR3 length: 11 amino acids. Trimming left V 5 bases short and J 2 bases short, with 3 bases between. The DNA of the CDR3 is TGTGCCAGCAGTGCAAACACTGAAGCTTTCTTT. This encodes CASSANTEAFF.

This clonotype was picked up a small number of times. The V and J genes are TRBV12-3 or TRBV12-4 and TRBJ2-6; no clear D gene. V lost 0 bases and J lost 0, with 9 bases in between. This CDR3 is built from 17 residues. The CDR3 nucleotides read TGTGCCAGCAGTTTAGCTGACACTATCTCTGGGGCCAACGTCCTGACTTTC. It is translated as CASSLADTISGANVLTF.

This clonotype occurred many times. V and J are TRBV3-1 and TRBJ2-5, with a weak D call TRBD2 (5 bases). The V gene lost 4 bases and the J gene lost 4 bases, with 19 bases spanning the gap. The CDR3 runs to 16 residues. Germline CDR1 reads LGHDT; CDR2 reads YNNKEL (reference sequence). CDR3 in DNA: TGTGCCAGCAGCCTCATAATTGGGTCCCGGGGAGAGACCCAGTACTTC. Residues: CASSLIIGSRGETQYF.

This clonotype has at least ten counts. The chain uses TRBV5-1 and TRBJ1-1; no clear D gene. The length of the CDR3 is 17 residues. V was cut by 2 bases and J by 0 bases, with 17 bases left in between. Germline assignment: CDR1 SGHRS and CDR2 YFSETQ. The CDR3, as DNA: TGCGCCAGCAGCTTAGAAGAGTCCCTATACATGAACACTGAAGCTTTCTTT. Translated, it gives CASSLEESLYMNTEAFF.

This clonotype was counted ten times or more. The chain recombines TRBV9 with TRBJ1-1; 12 positions match TRBD1. With 2 bases clipped from V and 4 bases from J, the junction kept 9 bases outside the gene matches. Germline CDR1 SGDLS, CDR2 YYNGEE. The CDR3 is made up of 17 amino acids. CDR3 sequence (DNA): TGTGCCAGCAGCGTCCTCCCGGGACAGGGGGCGAGCACTGAAGCTTTCTTT. Amino acids: CASSVLPGQGASTEAFF.

This clonotype has a count of ten or more. V gene TRBV4-3 combines with J gene TRBJ2-1; tentatively, D is TRBD1 (6 bases). V was cut by 3 bases and J by 5 bases, with 14 bases left in between. Germline CDR1 reads LGHNA; CDR2 reads YSLEER. The CDR3 loop spans 15 amino acids. In DNA form, the CDR3 reads TGCGCCAGCAGCCAGGAGCGAGGACAGAACAATGAGCAGTTCTTC. It encodes CASSQERGQNNEQFF.

This clonotype was counted ten times or more. The chain carries TRBV4-2 and TRBJ2-2, with 7 bases aligning to TRBD2. The CDR3 contains 17 residues. Trimming cost V 0 bases and J 0 bases; bases outside gene matches: 4. Looked up from germline, CDR1 is LGHNA and CDR2 is YNFKEQ. DNA for the CDR3: TGTGCCAGCAGCCAAGAGGGGGGGGATTCGAACACCGGGGAGCTGTTTTTT. Its translation: CASSQEGGDSNTGELFF.

This clonotype was counted between two and nine times. The chain joins TRBV7-3 to TRBJ2-4; D not certain. Germline V CDR1 and CDR2: SGHTA, FQGTGA. Trimming cost V 5 bases and J 0 bases, with 11 bases left between them. This CDR3 is 15 amino acids long. CDR3 in DNA: TGTGCCAGCAGCCCCCCGGCCCTAGCCAAAAACATTCAGTACTTC. It encodes CASSPPALAKNIQYF.

This clonotype was observed many times. The V call is TRBV5-1, the J call TRBJ1-6, with no clear D. Deletions cut 0 bases from V and 9 bases from J, with 10 bases between. Germline V CDR1 and CDR2: SGHRS, YFSETQ. The CDR3 covers 14 residues. CDR3 nucleotides: TGCGCCAGCAGCTTGGTTGGGTACGGTTCACCCCTCCACTTT. Protein: CASSLVGYGSPLHF. The full variable domain, rest sourced from reference TRBV5-1 and TRBJ1-6, is KAGVTQTPRYLIKTRGQQVTLSCSPISGHRSVSWYQQTPGQGLQFLFEYFSETQRNKGNFPGRFSGRQFSNSRSEMNVSTLELGDSALYLCASSLVGYGSPLHFGNGTRLTVT.

Concerning this clonotype itself: This sequence may be a read error, since a much larger clone differs from it by one base. V and J are TRBV7-9 and TRBJ2-2, with D perhaps assigned TRBD1 or TRBD2 (5 bases each). The CDR3 runs to 15 residues. From germline, CDR1 is SEHNR and CDR2 FQNEAQ (reference sequence). The CDR3: CVSSLEEGPTGELFF. DNA of the CDR3: TGTGTCAGCAGCTTAGAAGAGGGGCCCACCGGGGAGCTGTTTTTT. Full variable domain (remainder filled in from reference TRBV7-9 and TRBJ2-2): DTGVSQNPRHKITKRGQNVTFRCDPISEHNRLYWYRQTLGQGPEFLTYFQNEAQLEKSRLLSDRFSAERPKGSFSTLEIQRTEQGDSAMYLCVSSLEEGPTGELFFGEGSRLTVL.

This clonotype was recorded at least ten times. This chain connects TRBV5-1 to TRBJ2-3; a weak D match, TRBD1 (6 bases). Germline lookup yields CDR1 SGHRS and CDR2 YFSETQ. V was cut by 0 bases and J by 4 bases, with 12 bases left in between. This CDR3 region has 15 residues. CDR3 DNA sequence: TGCGCCAGCAGCTTGGAGGGACAACACGCAGATACGCAGTATTTT. It is translated as CASSLEGQHADTQYF.